The sequence of this T cell receptor (beta chain) was determined in a study of Graves' ophthalmopathy and Graves' hyperthyroidism. This clonotype was seen ten or more times. The V end was cut by 3 bases, the J end by 7 bases, with 13 bases between. The CDR3 is 14 amino acids. Being free of ophthalmopathy for 18 months of follow-up defined stable hyperthyroidism. Exclusion criteria comprised other autoimmune diseases, uncontrolled infections, pregnancy or lactation in patients. Clinical symptoms and serum thyroxine were used for diagnosis; TRAb, thyroid ultrasound and orbital computed tomography were also relied on. For repertoire sequencing, the TCR beta CDR3 regions were amplified from RNA transcripts. Second-round multiplex PCR followed a first-round RT-PCR using HTBI primers. TCRdb re-derived calls from the multiplex PCR reads in MiXCR, one entry per CDR3 protein. The sample holds about 370,000 distinct CDR3 sequences, about a sixth seen once.

The rearrangement uses TRBV12-3 or TRBV12-4 and TRBJ1-5; D is undetermined. The TCR was taken from an adult woman with stable Graves' hyperthyroidism. What was sequenced was peripheral blood. The CDR3 bases are TGTGCCAGCAGTTTGATGAGAGGGCGACAGCCCCAGCATTTT. Its translation: CASSLMRGRQPQHF.